These 17 T cell receptor beta chains were all obtained from the same sample, sequenced in a study of T cell responses to AZD1222 COVID-19 vaccine. The method was immunoSEQ multiplex PCR; TCRdb's version includes in-frame clones alone and lacks a portion of them. Of approximately 120,000 clones detected, around nine tenths appear once; the ten largest clones hold approximately 5.4%. The material was peripheral blood, obtained on day 0 of AZD1222 vaccination. The receptors originated from an adult in good health.

V usage is TRBV2 and J usage is TRBJ2-5; weak D call: TRBD2 (5 bases). The germline gives CDR1 SNHLY, CDR2 FYNNEI. V lost 5 bases and J lost 2, with 12 bases in between. The CDR3 is made up of 14 amino acids. CDR3 bases: TGTGCCAGCAGTCCCAGGCGGGTACAAGAGACCCAGTACTTC. Amino acids: CASSPRRVQETQYF.

This clone was recorded only once. This chain connects TRBV28 to TRBJ1-2; perhaps TRBD1 as D (5 bases). CDR3 size: 11 residues. V was pared by 7 bases and J by 6 bases, with 9 bases between. The V gene's germline CDR1 is MDHEN and CDR2 SYDVKM. This chain's CDR3 is CASNLGDGYTF. The CDR3 DNA reads TGTGCCAGCAACTTGGGGGATGGCTACACCTTC.

The CDR3 here is CATGQYSNQPQHF. CDR3 nucleotide sequence: TGTGCCACCGGACAGTATAGCAATCAGCCCCAGCATTTT. This chain joins TRBV19 and TRBJ1-5; TRBD1 might be the D (6 bases). V was pared by 10 bases and J by 0 bases, with 10 bases between. The CDR3 consists of 13 residues. Germline CDR1 LNHDA, CDR2 SQIVND (reference sequence).

V and J are TRBV29-1 and TRBJ1-6; TRBD1 agrees at 8 bases. V gave up 7 bases and J gave up 5 bases; unmatched junction bases: 4. Germline CDR1 reads SQVTM; CDR2 reads ANQGSEA. The CDR3 contains 13 residues. DNA for the CDR3: TGCAGCGCAAAGACAGGGGATAATTCACCCCTCCACTTT. Amino acid sequence: CSAKTGDNSPLHF.

The rearrangement uses TRBV6-2 or TRBV6-3 and TRBJ1-5; tentatively, D is TRBD1 (5 bases). Germline CDR1 and CDR2: MNHEY and SVGEGT. This CDR3 contains 15 residues. V was clipped by 2 bases and J by 2 bases, with 10 bases between them. Here the CDR3 DNA reads TGTGCCAGCAGTTACGGGGGAGGGGGCAATCAGCCCCAGCATTTT. As protein: CASSYGGGGNQPQHF.

The rearrangement links TRBV6-5 to TRBJ2-7; possibly TRBD1 for D (5 bases). The CDR3 loop spans 14 amino acids. Germline loops: CDR1 MNHEY, CDR2 SVGAGI. In nucleotides, the CDR3 is TGTGCTCAAGCAGAGTGGGCAGGGTGCTACGAGCAGTACTTC. Encoded protein: CAQAEWAGCYEQYF.

This clone has a single count. One end of the junction fails to match germline, which may point to a read error. V and J are TRBV7-7 and TRBJ2-3; weak D call: TRBD1 (5 bases). Germline values: CDR1 SSHAT, CDR2 FNYEAQ (reference sequence). This CDR3 region has 13 residues. The CDR3 loop reads CASSLDTTDTQYF. The CDR3 nucleotides read TGTGCTAGCAGCTTGGACACCACAGATACGCAGTATTTT.

In its sample, this clone was seen once. CDR3 in DNA: TGTGCCAGCAGCCAAGTAGGCGGGGGGGCGAAAAATGAGCAGTTCTTC. Its translation: CASSQVGGGAKNEQFF. This chain joins TRBV14 and TRBJ2-1; TRBD2 aligns across 9 bases. Germline CDR1 and CDR2: SGHDN and FVKESK. The CDR3 spans 16 residues. V was clipped by 1 base and J by 7 bases; unmatched bases: 8.

The gene calls are TRBV6-5 and TRBJ1-6; 9 nucleotides line up with TRBD1. The germline gives CDR1 MNHEY, CDR2 SVGAGI. The CDR3 runs 14 residues. V trimming: 4 bases; J trimming: 9 bases; junction bases outside the gene matches: 4. The CDR3 region has the DNA TGTGCCAGCAGTTCAGGACAGGGGACTTCACCCCTCCACTTT. It yields the protein CASSSGQGTSPLHF.

This chain uses TRBV6-5 with TRBJ1-1, with 12 bases lining up with TRBD1. The junction had 4 bases not matched to a gene; V was cut back by 2 bases and J by 9 bases. This CDR3 region has 14 residues. CDR1 MNHEY and CDR2 SVGAGI come from the germline V gene. CDR3: CASSYRGQGAKAFF. The CDR3 DNA reads as TGTGCCAGCAGTTACAGGGGACAGGGGGCCAAAGCTTTCTTT.

This clone appeared a single time. The genes are TRBV16 and TRBJ1-2; TRBD1 might be the D (5 bases). CDR1 and CDR2 from the germline V gene are KGHSY and FQNENV. The CDR3 contains 14 residues. V lost 4 bases and J lost 5, with 14 bases in between. This CDR3 reads CASSRLGVRYGYTF. DNA for the CDR3: TGTGCCAGCAGCCGACTGGGGGTGCGGTATGGCTACACCTTC.

The chain carries TRBV28 and TRBJ2-6; 9 nucleotides line up with TRBD2. Per the germline V gene, CDR1 is MDHEN and CDR2 is SYDVKM. The CDR3 covers 18 residues. The J segment lost 2 bases and the V segment lost 6 bases, leaving 11 bases of the junction unmatched. CDR3 amino acids: CASSIISGRPPGANVLTF. For the CDR3, the DNA is TGTGCCAGCAGCATTATTAGCGGGAGACCTCCTGGGGCCAACGTCCTGACTTTC. Complete variable domain (other parts from reference TRBV28 and TRBJ2-6): DVKVTQSSRYLVKRTGEKVFLECVQDMDHENMFWYRQDPGLGLRLIYFSYDVKMKEKGDIPEGYSVSREKKERFSLILESASTNQTSMYLCASSIISGRPPGANVLTFGAGSRLTVL.

The chain joins TRBV7-6 to TRBJ2-7; tentatively, D is TRBD1 (5 bases). Trimming left V 1 base short and J 3 bases short, with 16 bases between. The CDR3 has 16 residues. Germline V gene sequence: CDR1 SGHVS, CDR2 FNYEAQ. The CDR3 sequence: CASSLDWTPPIYEQYF. The CDR3 DNA sequence: TGTGCCAGCAGCTTAGACTGGACACCGCCTATCTACGAGCAGTACTTC.

This chain connects TRBV6-5 to TRBJ2-5; 7 bases line up with TRBD2. With 10 bases clipped from V and 2 bases from J, the junction kept 13 bases outside the gene matches. Germline loops: CDR1 MNHEY, CDR2 SVGAGI. This CDR3 has 15 residues. The CDR3 DNA reads as TGTGCCACCCAGGTTGTCTGGGGGGGGCAAGAGACCCAGTACTTC. Protein sequence: CATQVVWGGQETQYF.

The chain links TRBV18 to TRBJ1-1; D call uncertain. This CDR3 spans 15 amino acids. V shed 5 bases and J shed 0 bases, with 13 bases lying between them. CDR1 and CDR2 (germline): KGHSH, LQKENI. CDR3 sequence reads: CASSTTIGMNTEAFF. CDR3 DNA: TGTGCCAGCTCAACCACAATAGGCATGAACACTGAAGCTTTCTTT. Full variable domain (remainder filled in from reference TRBV18 and TRBJ1-1): NAGVMQNPRHLVRRRGQEARLRCSPMKGHSHVYWYRQLPEEGLKFMVYLQKENIIDESGMPKERFSAEFPKEGPSILRIQQVVRGDSAAYFCASSTTIGMNTEAFFGQGTRLTVV.

This clone was observed a single time. V gene TRBV6-5 combines with J gene TRBJ2-1; 10 nucleotides align to TRBD2. This CDR3 comprises 15 residues. From germline, CDR1 is MNHEY and CDR2 SVGAGI. V trimming: 5 bases; J trimming: 8 bases; junction bases outside the gene matches: 9. CDR3 sequence reads: CASSRSSGSFHEQFF. The DNA of the CDR3 is TGTGCCAGCAGTAGATCTAGCGGGAGTTTCCATGAGCAGTTCTTC.

The chain recombines TRBV7-2 with TRBJ2-1; possible D gene TRBD2, 6 bases. This CDR3 is built from 15 residues. Germline CDR1 and CDR2: SGHTA and FQGNSA. Trimming removed 1 base at V and 6 bases at J, with 13 bases between. This CDR3 is CASSLGGVRVNEQFF. The CDR3 region has the DNA TGTGCCAGCAGCTTAGGGGGGGTTAGGGTCAATGAGCAGTTCTTC.